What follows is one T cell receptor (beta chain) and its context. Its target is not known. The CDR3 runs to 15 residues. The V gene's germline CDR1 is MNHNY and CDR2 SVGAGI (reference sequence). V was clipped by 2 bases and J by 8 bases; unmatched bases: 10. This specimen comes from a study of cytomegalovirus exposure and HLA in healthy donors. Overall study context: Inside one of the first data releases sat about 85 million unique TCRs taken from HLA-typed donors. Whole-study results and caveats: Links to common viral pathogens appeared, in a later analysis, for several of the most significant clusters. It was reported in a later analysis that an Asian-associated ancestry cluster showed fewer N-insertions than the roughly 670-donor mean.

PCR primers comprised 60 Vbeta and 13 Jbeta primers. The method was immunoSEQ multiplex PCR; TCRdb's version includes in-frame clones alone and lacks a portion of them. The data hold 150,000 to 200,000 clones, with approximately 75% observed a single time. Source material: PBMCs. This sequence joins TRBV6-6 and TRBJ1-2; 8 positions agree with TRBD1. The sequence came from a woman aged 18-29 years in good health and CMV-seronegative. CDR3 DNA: TGTGCCAGCAGTTACCCAGGGGGCCATGCGCAAGGCTACACCTTC. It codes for CASSYPGGHAQGYTF.